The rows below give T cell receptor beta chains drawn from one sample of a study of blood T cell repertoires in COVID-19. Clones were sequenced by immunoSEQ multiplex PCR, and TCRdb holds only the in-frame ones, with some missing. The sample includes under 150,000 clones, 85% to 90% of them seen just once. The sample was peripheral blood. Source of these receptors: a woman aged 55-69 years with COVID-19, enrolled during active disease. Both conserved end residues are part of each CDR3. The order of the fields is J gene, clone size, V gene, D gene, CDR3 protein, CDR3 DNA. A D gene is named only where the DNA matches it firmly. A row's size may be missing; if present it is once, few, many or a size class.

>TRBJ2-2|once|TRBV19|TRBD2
CASSRGLAGSTGELFF
TGTGCCAGTAGTAGGGGACTAGCGGGGAGCACCGGGGAGCTGTTTTTT
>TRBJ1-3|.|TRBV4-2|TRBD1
CASSRAPGQGARVPGNTIYF
TGTGCCAGCAGCCGGGCCCCGGGACAGGGGGCCCGAGTGCCTGGAAACACCATATATTTT
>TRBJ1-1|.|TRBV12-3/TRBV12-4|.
CASSLSLGEAFF
TGTGCCAGCAGTTTAAGTCTCGGTGAAGCTTTCTTT
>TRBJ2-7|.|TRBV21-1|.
CASSILSGTGRYEQYF
TGTGCCAGCAGCATTCTGTCCGGGACAGGGAGGTACGAGCAGTACTTC
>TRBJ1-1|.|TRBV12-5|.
CASGLGMDSLFDRSTEAFF
TGTGCTAGTGGTTTGGGCATGGACTCTCTCTTCGATCGTAGCACTGAAGCTTTCTTT
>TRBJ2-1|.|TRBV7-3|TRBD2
CASSSTSGGLYNEQFF
TGTGCCAGCAGCTCGACTAGCGGGGGCCTGTACAATGAGCAGTTCTTC
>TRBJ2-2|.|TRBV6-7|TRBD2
CASRSSGDYTGELFF
TGTGCCAGCAGGTCTAGCGGGGATTACACCGGGGAGCTGTTTTTT
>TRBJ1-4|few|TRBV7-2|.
CASSSSATNEKLFF
TGTGCCAGCAGCTCGTCTGCAACTAATGAAAAACTGTTTTTT
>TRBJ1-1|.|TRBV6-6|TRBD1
CASSNSKGQPNTEAFF
TGTGCCAGCAGTAACTCGAAGGGACAGCCGAACACTGAAGCTTTCTTT
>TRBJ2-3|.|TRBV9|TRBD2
CASSVGASGGEDTQYF
TGTGCCAGCAGCGTAGGGGCTAGCGGGGGTGAAGATACGCAGTATTTT
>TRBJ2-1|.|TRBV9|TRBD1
CASSVAGGEFNEQFF
TGTGCCAGCAGCGTAGCAGGGGGCGAGTTCAATGAGCAGTTCTTC
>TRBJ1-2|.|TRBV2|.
CASSEDFNRDGYTF
TGTGCCAGCAGTGAGGACTTTAACCGGGATGGCTACACCTTC
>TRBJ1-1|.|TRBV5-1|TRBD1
CASSGDRVKYTEAFF
TGCGCCAGCAGCGGGGACAGGGTAAAGTACACTGAAGCTTTCTTT
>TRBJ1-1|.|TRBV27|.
CASWGGLGTEAFF
TGTGCCTCCTGGGGGGGCTTGGGGACTGAAGCTTTCTTT
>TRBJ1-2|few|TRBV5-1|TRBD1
CASSFQANQGDYGYTF
TGCGCCAGCAGCTTCCAAGCTAATCAGGGGGACTATGGCTACACCTTC
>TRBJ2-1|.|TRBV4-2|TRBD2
CASSQGLAGAREQFF
TGTGCCAGCAGCCAGGGACTAGCGGGGGCGAGGGAGCAGTTCTTC
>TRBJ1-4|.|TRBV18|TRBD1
CASSPQDRGNEKLFF
TGTGCCAGCTCACCCCAGGACAGGGGCAATGAAAAACTGTTTTTT
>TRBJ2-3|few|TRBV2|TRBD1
CASILGQTTDTQYF
TGTGCCAGCATCCTGGGACAGACCACAGATACGCAGTATTTT
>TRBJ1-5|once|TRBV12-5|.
CASGLTDSNQPQHF
TGTGCTAGTGGTCTGACAGATAGCAATCAGCCCCAGCATTTT
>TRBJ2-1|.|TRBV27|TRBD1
CASRKGQNNEQFF
TGTGCCAGCAGAAAGGGACAGAACAATGAGCAGTTCTTC
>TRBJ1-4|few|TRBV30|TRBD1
CAWSKGQATNEKLFF
TGTGCCTGGAGTAAGGGACAGGCAACTAATGAAAAACTGTTTTTT
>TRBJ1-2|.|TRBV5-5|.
CASSGSWSRGDYGYTF
TGTGCCAGCAGCGGATCATGGAGTCGCGGTGACTATGGCTACACCTTC
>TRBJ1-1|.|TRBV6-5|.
CASSYRSGGEYTEAFF
TGTGCCAGCAGTTACCGTTCGGGGGGCGAATACACTGAAGCTTTCTTT
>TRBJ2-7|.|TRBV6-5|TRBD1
CASSYSIQGSYEQYF
TGTGCCAGCAGTTACTCGATACAGGGGTCCTACGAGCAGTACTTC
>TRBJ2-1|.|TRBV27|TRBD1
CASRLGTGYNEQFF
TGTGCCAGCAGGTTGGGGACAGGCTACAATGAGCAGTTCTTC
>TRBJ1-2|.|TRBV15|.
CATSPRQDYGYTF
TGTGCCACCAGTCCCAGACAGGACTATGGCTACACCTTC
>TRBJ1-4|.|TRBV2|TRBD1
CASGGQGWANEKLFF
TGTGCCAGCGGGGGACAGGGGTGGGCTAATGAAAAACTGTTTTTT
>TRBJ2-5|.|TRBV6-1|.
CASSEALRGWGTQYF
TGTGCCAGCAGTGAAGCGCTTCGGGGTTGGGGGACCCAGTACTTC
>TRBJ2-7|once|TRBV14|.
CASSQHRVFSYEQYF
TGTGCCAGCAGCCAGCACCGGGTTTTCTCCTACGAGCAGTACTTC
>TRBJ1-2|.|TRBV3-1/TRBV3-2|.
CASSQETANYGYTF
TGTGCCAGCAGCCAGGAAACAGCTAACTATGGCTACACCTTC
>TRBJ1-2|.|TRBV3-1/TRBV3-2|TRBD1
CASSQDMIGTGSGYGYTF
TGTGCCAGCAGCCAAGATATGATCGGGACAGGGAGCGGCTATGGCTACACCTTC
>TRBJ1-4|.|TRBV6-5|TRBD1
CASRQGNEKLFF
TGTGCCAGCAGACAGGGGAATGAAAAACTGTTTTTT
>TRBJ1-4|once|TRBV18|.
CASSPTATNEKLFF
TGTGCCAGCTCACCAACAGCAACTAATGAAAAACTGTTTTTT
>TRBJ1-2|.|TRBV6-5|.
CASRRTENYGYTF
TGTGCCAGCAGACGGACAGAGAACTATGGCTACACCTTC
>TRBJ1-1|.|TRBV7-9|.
CASSLTLTFGGQRDTEAFF
.
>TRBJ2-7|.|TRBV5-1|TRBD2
CASSFGTTSYEQYF
TGCGCCAGCAGCTTCGGGACTACTTCCTACGAGCAGTACTTC
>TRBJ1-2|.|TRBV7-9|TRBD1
CASSLDVDRDYGYTF
TGTGCCAGCAGCTTAGATGTGGACAGGGACTATGGCTACACCTTC
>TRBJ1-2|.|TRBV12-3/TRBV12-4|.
CASSPSLDYGYTF
TGTGCCAGCAGCCCGAGCCTGGACTATGGCTACACCTTC
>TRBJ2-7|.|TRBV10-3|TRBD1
CAISESTGWNEQYF
TGTGCCATCAGTGAGTCGACAGGGTGGAACGAGCAGTACTTC
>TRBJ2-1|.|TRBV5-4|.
CASSLVGDNEQFF
TGTGCCAGCAGCTTGGTCGGGGACAATGAGCAGTTCTTC
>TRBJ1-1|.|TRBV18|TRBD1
CASSPQQGADFNKGTEAFF
TGTGCCAGCTCACCTCAGCAGGGGGCTGATTTTAACAAAGGCACTGAAGCTTTCTTT
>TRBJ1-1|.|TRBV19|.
CASSIVRAAEAFF
TGTGCCAGTAGTATTGTCAGGGCTGCCGAAGCTTTCTTT
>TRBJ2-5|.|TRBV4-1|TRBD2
CASSQLAGGRETQYF
TGCGCCAGCAGCCAGCTAGCGGGGGGCCGAGAGACCCAGTACTTC
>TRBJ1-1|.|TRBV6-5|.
CASSYSPGGSTEAFF
TGTGCCAGCAGTTACTCCCCCGGGGGAAGCACTGAAGCTTTCTTT
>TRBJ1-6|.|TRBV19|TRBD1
CASSMLDRDNSPLHF
TGTGCCAGTAGTATGCTGGACAGGGACAATTCACCCCTCCACTTT
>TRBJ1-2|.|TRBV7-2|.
CASSLSSGRGYGYTF
TGTGCCAGCAGCTTATCTTCAGGGCGCGGCTATGGCTACACCTTC
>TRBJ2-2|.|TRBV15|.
CATSSVRGGELFF
TGTGCCACCAGCAGCGTCCGGGGCGGGGAGCTGTTTTTT
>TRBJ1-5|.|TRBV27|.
CASSLSGEGYNQPQHF
TGTGCCAGCAGTTTATCAGGGGAGGGATACAATCAGCCCCAGCATTTT
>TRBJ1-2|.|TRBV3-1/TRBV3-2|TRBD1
CASSQDGSGGGYTF
TGTGCCAGCAGCCAAGACGGGTCAGGGGGTGGCTACACCTTC
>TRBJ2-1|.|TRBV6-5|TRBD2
CASGPGGGWNEQFF
TGTGCCAGTGGGCCCGGGGGGGGCTGGAATGAGCAGTTCTTC
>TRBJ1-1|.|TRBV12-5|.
CASGLEQNTEAFF
TGTGCTAGTGGTTTGGAACAGAACACTGAAGCTTTCTTT